This TCR beta chain was sequenced during a study of tumour-infiltrating T cells in Burkitt lymphoma. Here immunoSEQ multiplex PCR was the method, and the copy in TCRdb shows in-frame clones only, minus some. Among roughly 15,000 clones listed, 75% were seen once. Deletions cut 3 bases from V and 11 bases from J, with 22 bases between. The CDR3 sequence is 14 residues long. The germline V gene has CDR1 SQVTM and CDR2 ANQGSEA. The sequencing input was tumor tissue. This clonotype was sampled from a human donor with diffuse large B-cell lymphoma. This sequence joins TRBV29-1 and TRBJ1-1; D possibly corresponds to TRBD1 (6 bases). CDR3 bases: TGCAGCGTTGAGCCGGGACACAGAGGATCAGAGGCTTTCTTT. Its protein product is CSVEPGHRGSEAFF.